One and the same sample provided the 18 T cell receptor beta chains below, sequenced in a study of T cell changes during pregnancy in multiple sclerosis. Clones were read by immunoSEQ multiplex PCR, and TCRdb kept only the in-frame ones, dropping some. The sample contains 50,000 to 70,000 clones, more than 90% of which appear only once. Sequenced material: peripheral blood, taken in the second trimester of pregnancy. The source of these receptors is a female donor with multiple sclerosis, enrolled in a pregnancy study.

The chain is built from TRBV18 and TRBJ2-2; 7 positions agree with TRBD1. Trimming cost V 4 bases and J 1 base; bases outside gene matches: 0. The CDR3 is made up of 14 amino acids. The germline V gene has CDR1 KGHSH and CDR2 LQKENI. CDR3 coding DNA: TGTGCCAGCTCACGGGACAGGAACACCGGGGAGCTGTTTTTT. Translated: CASSRDRNTGELFF.

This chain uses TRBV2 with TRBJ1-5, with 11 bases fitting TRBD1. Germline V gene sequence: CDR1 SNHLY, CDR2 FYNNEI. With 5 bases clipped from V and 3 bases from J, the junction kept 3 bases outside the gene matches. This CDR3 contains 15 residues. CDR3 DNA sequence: TGTGCCAGCAGTAGGGACAGGGGGGCCAATCAGCCCCAGCATTTT. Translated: CASSRDRGANQPQHF.

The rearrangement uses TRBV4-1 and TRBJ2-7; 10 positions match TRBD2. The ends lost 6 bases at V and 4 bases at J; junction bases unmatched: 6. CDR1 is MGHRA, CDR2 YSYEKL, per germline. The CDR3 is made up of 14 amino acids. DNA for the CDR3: TGCGCCAGCAGTCCACTAGCGGGATCTTACGAGCAGTACTTC. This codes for CASSPLAGSYEQYF.

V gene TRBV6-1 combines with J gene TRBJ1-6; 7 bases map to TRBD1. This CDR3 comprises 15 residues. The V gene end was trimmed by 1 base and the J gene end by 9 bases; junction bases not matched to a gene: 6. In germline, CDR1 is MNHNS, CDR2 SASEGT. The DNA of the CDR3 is TGTGCCAGCAGTGAAGAGGAGGCAGGGGGTTCACCCCTCCACTTT. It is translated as CASSEEEAGGSPLHF.

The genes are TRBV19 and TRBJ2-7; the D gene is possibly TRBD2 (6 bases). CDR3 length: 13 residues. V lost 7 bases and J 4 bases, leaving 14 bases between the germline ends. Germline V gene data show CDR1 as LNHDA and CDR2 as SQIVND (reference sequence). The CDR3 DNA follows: TGTGCCAGTAATGAGGGAGGTCGGTACGAGCAGTACTTC. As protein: CASNEGGRYEQYF.

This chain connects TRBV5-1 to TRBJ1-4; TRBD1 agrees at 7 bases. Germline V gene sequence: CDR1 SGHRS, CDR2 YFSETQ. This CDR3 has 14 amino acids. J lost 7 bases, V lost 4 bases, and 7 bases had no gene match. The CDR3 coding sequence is TGCGCCAGCAGCCTAAGGGGGCTCGGTGAAAAACTGTTTTTT. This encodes CASSLRGLGEKLFF.

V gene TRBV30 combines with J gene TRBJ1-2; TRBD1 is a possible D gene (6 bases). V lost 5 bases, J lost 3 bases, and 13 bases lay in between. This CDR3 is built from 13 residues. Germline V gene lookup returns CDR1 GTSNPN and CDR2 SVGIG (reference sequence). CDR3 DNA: TGTGCCTGGGGACAGCGAGTCCACTATGGCTACACCTTC. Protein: CAWGQRVHYGYTF.

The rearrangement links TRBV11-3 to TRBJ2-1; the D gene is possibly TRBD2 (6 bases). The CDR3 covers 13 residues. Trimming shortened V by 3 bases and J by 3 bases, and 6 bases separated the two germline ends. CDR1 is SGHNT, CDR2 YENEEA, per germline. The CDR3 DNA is TGTGCCAGCAGCTTGGGAGGCTACAATGAGCAGTTCTTC. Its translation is CASSLGGYNEQFF. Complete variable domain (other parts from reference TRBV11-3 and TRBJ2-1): EAGVVQSPRYKIIEKKQPVAFWCNPISGHNTLYWYLQNLGQGPELLIRYENEEAVDDSQLPKDRFSAERLKGVDSTLKIQPAELGDSAVYLCASSLGGYNEQFFGPGTRLTVL.

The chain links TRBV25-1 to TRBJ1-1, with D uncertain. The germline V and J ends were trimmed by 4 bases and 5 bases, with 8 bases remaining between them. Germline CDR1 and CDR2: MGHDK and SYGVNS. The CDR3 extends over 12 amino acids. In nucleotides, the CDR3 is TGTGCCAGCAGTGTGTTCGGGACTGAAGCTTTCTTT. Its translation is CASSVFGTEAFF.

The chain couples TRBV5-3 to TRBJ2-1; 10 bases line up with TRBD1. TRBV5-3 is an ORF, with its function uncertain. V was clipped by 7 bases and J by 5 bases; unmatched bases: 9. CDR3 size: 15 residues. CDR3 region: CARAGRQGADNEQFF. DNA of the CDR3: TGTGCCAGAGCTGGGAGACAGGGGGCGGACAATGAGCAGTTCTTC.

The CDR3 DNA is TGTGCCAGCAGCCGGACAGGGAGGAGCTATGGCTACACCTTC. Its translation: CASSRTGRSYGYTF. The chain links TRBV25-1 to TRBJ1-2, with 8 bases that match TRBD1. This CDR3 contains 14 residues. CDR1 is MGHDK and CDR2 is SYGVNS in the germline V gene. The V segment lost 6 bases and the J segment 4 bases; nucleotides outside the gene matches: 7.

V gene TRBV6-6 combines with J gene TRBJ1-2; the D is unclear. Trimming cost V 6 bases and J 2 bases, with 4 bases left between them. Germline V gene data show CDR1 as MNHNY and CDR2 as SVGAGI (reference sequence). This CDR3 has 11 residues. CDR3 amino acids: CASRQNYGYTF. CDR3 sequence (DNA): TGTGCCAGCAGACAGAACTATGGCTACACCTTC.

The CDR3 coding sequence is TGCGCCAGCAGTGGGGGCGAGGGAGGAACGGCAGATACGCAGTATTTT. It is translated as CASSGGEGGTADTQYF. The gene calls are TRBV10-1 and TRBJ2-3, with D maybe TRBD2 (6 bases). This CDR3 has 16 residues. Trimming cost V 4 bases and J 4 bases, with 18 bases left between them. Germline V gives CDR1 WNHNN, CDR2 SYGVQD (reference sequence).

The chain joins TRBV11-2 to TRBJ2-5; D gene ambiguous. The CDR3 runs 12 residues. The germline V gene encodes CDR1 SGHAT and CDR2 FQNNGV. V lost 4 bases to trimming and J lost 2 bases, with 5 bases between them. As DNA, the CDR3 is TGTGCCAGCAGCTCCAGTCAAGAGACCCAGTACTTC. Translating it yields CASSSSQETQYF.

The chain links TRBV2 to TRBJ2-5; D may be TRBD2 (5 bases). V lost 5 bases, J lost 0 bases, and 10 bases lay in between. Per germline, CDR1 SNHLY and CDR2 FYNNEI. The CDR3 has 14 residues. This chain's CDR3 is CASSSSGYQETQYF. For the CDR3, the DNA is TGTGCCAGCAGTTCCTCGGGGTACCAAGAGACCCAGTACTTC.

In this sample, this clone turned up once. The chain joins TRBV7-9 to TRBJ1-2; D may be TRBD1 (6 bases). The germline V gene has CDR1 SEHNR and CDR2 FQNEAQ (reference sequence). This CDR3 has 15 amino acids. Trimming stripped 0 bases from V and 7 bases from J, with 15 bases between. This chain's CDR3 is CASSLAAGAIGGYTF. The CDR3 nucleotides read TGTGCCAGCAGCTTAGCGGCAGGGGCTATAGGTGGCTACACCTTC.

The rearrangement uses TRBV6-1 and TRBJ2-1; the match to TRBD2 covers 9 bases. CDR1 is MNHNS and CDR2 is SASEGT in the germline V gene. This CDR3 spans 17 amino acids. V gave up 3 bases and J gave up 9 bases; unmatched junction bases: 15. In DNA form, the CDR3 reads TGTGCCAGCAGTGATCTATCCGGCGGGAGGGCCAGGGGTGAGCAGTTCTTC. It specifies CASSDLSGGRARGEQFF.

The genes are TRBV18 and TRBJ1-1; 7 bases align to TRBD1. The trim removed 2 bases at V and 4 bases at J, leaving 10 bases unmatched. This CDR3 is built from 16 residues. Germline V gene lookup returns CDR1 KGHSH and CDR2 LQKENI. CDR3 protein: CASSPSPTGDGTEAFF. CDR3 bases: TGTGCCAGCTCACCATCTCCCACAGGGGACGGCACTGAAGCTTTCTTT.